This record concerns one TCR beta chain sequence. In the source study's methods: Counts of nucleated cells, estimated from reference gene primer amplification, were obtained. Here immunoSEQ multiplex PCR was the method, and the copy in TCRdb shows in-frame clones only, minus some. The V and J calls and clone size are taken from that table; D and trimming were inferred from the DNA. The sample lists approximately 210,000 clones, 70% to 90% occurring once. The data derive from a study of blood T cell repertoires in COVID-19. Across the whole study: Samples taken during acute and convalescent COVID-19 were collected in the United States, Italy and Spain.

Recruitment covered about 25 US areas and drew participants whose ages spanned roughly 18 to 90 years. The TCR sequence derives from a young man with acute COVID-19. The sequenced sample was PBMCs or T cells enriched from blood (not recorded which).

CDR3 sequence (DNA): TGTGCCAGTAGTGTCCCGGGTTTCCACGAGCAGTACTTC. This translates into CASSVPGFHEQYF. This chain uses TRBV19 with TRBJ2-7, with unresolved D. V was pared by 5 bases and J by 5 bases, with 13 bases between. The CDR3 runs to 13 residues. Germline V lookup: CDR1 LNHDA, CDR2 SQIVND (reference sequence).